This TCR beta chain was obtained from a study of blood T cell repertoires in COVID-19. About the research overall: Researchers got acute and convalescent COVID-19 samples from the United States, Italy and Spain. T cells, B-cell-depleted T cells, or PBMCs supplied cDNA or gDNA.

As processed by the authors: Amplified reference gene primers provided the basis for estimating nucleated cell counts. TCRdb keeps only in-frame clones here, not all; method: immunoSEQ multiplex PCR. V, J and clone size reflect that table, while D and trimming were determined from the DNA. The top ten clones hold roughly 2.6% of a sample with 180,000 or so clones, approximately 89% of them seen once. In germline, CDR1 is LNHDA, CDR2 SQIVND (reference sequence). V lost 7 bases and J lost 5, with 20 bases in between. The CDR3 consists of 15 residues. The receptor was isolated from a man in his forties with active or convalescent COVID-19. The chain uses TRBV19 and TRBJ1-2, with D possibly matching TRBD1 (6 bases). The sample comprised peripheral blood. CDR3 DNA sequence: TGTGCCAGTAAGGACAGTCGGGGGGCTTGGTATGGCTACACCTTC. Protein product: CASKDSRGAWYGYTF. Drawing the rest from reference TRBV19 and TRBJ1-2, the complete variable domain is DGGITQSPKYLFRKEGQNVTLSCEQNLNHDAMYWYRQDPGQGLRLIYYSQIVNDFQKGDIAEGYSVSREKKESFPLTVTSAQKNPTAFYLCASKDSRGAWYGYTFGSGTRLTVV.